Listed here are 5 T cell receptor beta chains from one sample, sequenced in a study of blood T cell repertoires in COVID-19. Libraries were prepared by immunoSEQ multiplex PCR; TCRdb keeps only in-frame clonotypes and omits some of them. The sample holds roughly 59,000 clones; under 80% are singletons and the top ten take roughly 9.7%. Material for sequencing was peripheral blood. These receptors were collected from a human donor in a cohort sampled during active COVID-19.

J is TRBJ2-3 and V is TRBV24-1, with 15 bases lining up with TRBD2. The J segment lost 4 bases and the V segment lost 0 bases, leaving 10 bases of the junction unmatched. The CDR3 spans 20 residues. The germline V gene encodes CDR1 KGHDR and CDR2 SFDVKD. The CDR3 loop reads CATSDLRTEGLAGGADTQYF. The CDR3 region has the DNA TGTGCCACCAGTGATTTGCGGACCGAGGGACTAGCGGGAGGAGCAGATACGCAGTATTTT.

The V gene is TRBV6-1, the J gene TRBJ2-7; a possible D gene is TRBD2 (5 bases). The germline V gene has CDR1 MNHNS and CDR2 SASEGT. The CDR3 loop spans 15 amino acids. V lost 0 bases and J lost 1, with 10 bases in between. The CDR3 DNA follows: TGTGCCAGCAGTGAAGCTGCAGGCGGGTCCTACGAGCAGTACTTC. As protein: CASSEAAGGSYEQYF.

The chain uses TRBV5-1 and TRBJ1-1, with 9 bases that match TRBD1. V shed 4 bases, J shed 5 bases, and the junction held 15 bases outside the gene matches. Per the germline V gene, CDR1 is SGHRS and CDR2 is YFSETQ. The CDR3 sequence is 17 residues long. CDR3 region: CASSPRGDREYRTEAFF. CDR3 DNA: TGCGCCAGCAGCCCCCGGGGGGACAGGGAGTATCGGACTGAAGCTTTCTTT.

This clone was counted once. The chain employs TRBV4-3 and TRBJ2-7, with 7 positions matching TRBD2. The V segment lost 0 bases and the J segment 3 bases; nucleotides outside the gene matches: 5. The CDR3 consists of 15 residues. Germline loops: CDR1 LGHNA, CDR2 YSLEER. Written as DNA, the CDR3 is TGCGCCAGCAGCCAAGATCGCGGCGGGAGCTACGAGCAGTACTTC. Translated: CASSQDRGGSYEQYF.

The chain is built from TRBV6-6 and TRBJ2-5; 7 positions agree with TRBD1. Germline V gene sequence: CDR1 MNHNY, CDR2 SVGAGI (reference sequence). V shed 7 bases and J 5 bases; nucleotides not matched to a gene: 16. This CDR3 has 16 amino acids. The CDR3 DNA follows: TGTGCCAGCAATACAGGCTTAAGGGGGCTAGCCGAGACCCAGTACTTC. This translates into CASNTGLRGLAETQYF.